The 10 T cell receptor beta chains given below trace back to one sample, sequenced in a study of cytomegalovirus exposure and HLA in healthy donors. Amplification used 60 Vbeta primers and 13 Jbeta primers. Measured with immunoSEQ multiplex PCR; TCRdb has only the in-frame clones, and not every one. The table lists about 120,000 clones, approximately 78% of them singletons, with 22% in the top ten. What was sequenced was PBMCs. The receptors stem from a man younger than 40 in good health and CMV-seropositive.

The J gene is TRBJ2-1, the V gene TRBV19, with 10 nucleotides matching TRBD2. The germline V gene has CDR1 LNHDA and CDR2 SQIVND (reference sequence). The CDR3 spans 14 residues. V was pared by 5 bases and J by 10 bases, with 8 bases of the junction left unmatched. The CDR3 reads CASSPLAGVWEQFF. Here the CDR3 DNA reads TGTGCCAGTAGTCCCCTAGCGGGAGTTTGGGAGCAGTTCTTC.

V and J are TRBV10-3 and TRBJ1-5, with 7 bases identical to TRBD1. The CDR3 has 15 residues. Germline lookup yields CDR1 ENHRY and CDR2 SYGVKD. Unmatched junction bases numbered 5, after V lost 2 bases and J lost 4 bases. CDR3 coding DNA: TGTGCCATCAGTGAGGAGGGGGCGGGGAATCAGCCCCAGCATTTT. It is translated as CAISEEGAGNQPQHF.

CDR3 protein: CASSEWDRDRVTDTQYF. The CDR3 DNA follows: TGTGCCAGCAGTGAATGGGATAGGGACAGGGTCACAGATACGCAGTATTTT. The genes are TRBV6-1 and TRBJ2-3; 9 bases map to TRBD1. The CDR3 loop spans 17 amino acids. Trimming cost V 2 bases and J 2 bases; bases outside gene matches: 8. In germline, CDR1 is MNHNS, CDR2 SASEGT.

This clone has more than one count but fewer than ten. V usage is TRBV9 and J usage is TRBJ1-2, with 8 bases identical to TRBD1. CDR1 is SGDLS and CDR2 is YYNGEE in the germline V gene. The CDR3 extends over 15 amino acids. Germline trimming cut 2 bases from V and 2 bases from J; bases unmatched to any gene: 5. CDR3 coding DNA: TGTGCCAGCAGCGTTGGTAGGACAGGGAACTATGGCTACACCTTC. Encoded protein: CASSVGRTGNYGYTF. Complete variable domain (other parts from reference TRBV9 and TRBJ1-2): DSGVTQTPKHLITATGQRVTLRCSPRSGDLSVYWYQQSLDQGLQFLIQYYNGEERAKGNILERFSAQQFPDLHSELNLSSLELGDSALYFCASSVGRTGNYGYTFGSGTRLTVV.

The chain carries TRBV10-3 and TRBJ2-5; 9 nucleotides align to TRBD2. The germline V gene encodes CDR1 ENHRY and CDR2 SYGVKD. Losses at the gene ends were 2 bases for V and 7 bases for J; bases not matched to a gene: 11. There are 16 residues in the CDR3. CDR3 loop: CAISENSGSFDSTQYF. The CDR3 DNA is TGTGCCATCAGTGAGAATAGCGGGAGTTTTGATTCGACCCAGTACTTC.

V is TRBV27 and J is TRBJ1-1, with TRBD1 as a possible D gene (6 bases). From germline, CDR1 is MNHEY and CDR2 SMNVEV (reference sequence). This CDR3 region has 14 residues. The V and J ends lost 1 base and 5 bases respectively, with 11 bases between them. The CDR3 sequence is CASSLYRQGTEAFF. CDR3 DNA sequence: TGTGCCAGCAGTTTATACAGGCAGGGGACTGAAGCTTTCTTT.

This chain connects TRBV10-2 to TRBJ2-1; TRBD2 agrees at 7 bases. V shed 6 bases and J 5 bases; nucleotides not matched to a gene: 10. This CDR3 contains 15 residues. Germline CDR1 reads WSHSY; CDR2 reads SAAADI. CDR3 nucleotides: TGCGCCAGCAGGCCCCGACTAGCCGGGGACAATGAGCAGTTCTTC. It codes for CASRPRLAGDNEQFF.

J is TRBJ2-1 and V is TRBV7-2; TRBD1 matches 7 bases. Trimming cost V 1 base and J 2 bases; bases outside gene matches: 2. The CDR3 covers 15 residues. From germline, CDR1 is SGHTA and CDR2 FQGNSA. CDR3 residues: CASSLGDSAYNEQFF. CDR3 sequence (DNA): TGTGCCAGCAGCTTAGGGGACAGCGCCTACAATGAGCAGTTCTTC.

This sequence joins TRBV9 and TRBJ1-1; tentatively, D is TRBD1 (6 bases). CDR1 is SGDLS and CDR2 is YYNGEE in the germline V gene. The CDR3 sequence is 14 residues long. Trimming removed 0 bases at V and 6 bases at J, with 12 bases between. The chain's CDR3 is CASSVGGGGSEAFF. The DNA of the CDR3 is TGTGCCAGCAGCGTAGGAGGGGGGGGGTCTGAAGCTTTCTTT.

The chain uses TRBV7-3 and TRBJ1-6, with unresolved D. Trimming pared 4 bases from V and 7 bases from J, leaving 14 bases between. The CDR3 runs 15 residues. CDR1 is SGHTA and CDR2 is FQGTGA in the germline V gene. The CDR3 region is CASSSSGGRNSPLHF. In DNA, the CDR3 is TGTGCCAGCAGCTCCTCGGGAGGGAGGAATTCACCCCTCCACTTT.